This is a list of T cell receptor beta chains from one sample in a study of patients and donors after allogeneic stem cell transplantation. TCRdb independently ran MiXCR on the RT-PCR reads; one entry per CDR3 protein. The sample lists about 88,000 distinct CDR3 sequences; 45% to 50% were seen once. The sample comprised blood, either unsorted or a sorted T cell fraction (not recorded which). The receptor set was obtained from a human donor who was either an allogeneic HSCT recipient or a stem cell or donor lymphocyte infusion donor (not recorded which). It is not recorded whose cells these are; they may come from a transplant donor. Both conserved end residues are part of each CDR3.

V: TRBV20-1; CDR3: CSALPRGSPGNTIYF
V: TRBV19; CDR3: CASRPGGQPGRPQHF
V: TRBV29-1; CDR3: CSAAPTGTHTEAFF
V: TRBV28; CDR3: CASRAGYSNQPQHF
V: TRBV28; CDR3: CASRRTLGTVDQPQHF
V: TRBV29-1; CDR3: CSVGGSVTGELFF
V: TRBV27; CDR3: CASSPGAGVGDTQYF
V: TRBV6-1; CDR3: CASIAGGQVKNIQYF
V: TRBV21-1; CDR3: CASPNSSGRTQETQYF
V: TRBV6-6; CDR3: CASSYSWQGPEKLFF
V: TRBV28; CDR3: CASSFRRGGYTF
V: TRBV12-3/TRBV12-4; CDR3: CASTHRDGYGYTF
V: TRBV20-1; CDR3: CSASPVPGTGTQPQHF
V: TRBV4-3; CDR3: CASSQDRAPGKGYTF
V: TRBV6-5; CDR3: CASSLTGTYGYTF